The 28 T cell receptor beta chains below come from one sample, sequenced in a study of Ad26.COV2.S vaccination and SARS-CoV-2 variants. The sample's treatment: 15 to 20 received Ad26.COV2.S at low or high dose, single or two shots; roughly 5 received placebo; per-sample allocation not given. On day 63 after the first injection, vaccine and placebo recipients gave samples. Sequencing was performed with immunoSEQ multiplex PCR; in TCRdb, only in-frame clones are kept and a portion is missing. The data contain about 420,000 clones, over 75% of them singletons. Specimen: peripheral blood, collected in a trial of Ad26.COV2.S vaccine versus placebo. Receptors were obtained from a person aged 18-60 years who received the Ad26.COV2.S COVID-19 vaccine or a placebo.

This sequence joins TRBV9 and TRBJ2-7; D perhaps matches TRBD1 (5 bases). CDR1 is SGDLS and CDR2 is YYNGEE in the germline V gene. V dropped 1 base and J dropped 2 bases, with 13 bases sitting between them. The CDR3 is 15 residues long. CDR3 sequence: CASSVLAGSTYEQYF. Here the CDR3 DNA reads TGTGCCAGCAGCGTATTGGCAGGGTCGACCTACGAGCAGTACTTC.

CDR3 bases: TGTGCCTGGAGTGTACTCAACAATGAAAAACTGTTTTTT. Protein product: CAWSVLNNEKLFF. The V call is TRBV30, the J call TRBJ1-4, with D unresolved. V was trimmed by 0 bases and J by 5 bases, leaving 7 bases between them. This CDR3 contains 13 residues. In germline, CDR1 is GTSNPN, CDR2 SVGIG (reference sequence).

This rearrangement joins TRBV9 to TRBJ2-2; TRBD1 matches 8 bases. The CDR3 extends over 17 amino acids. V shed 4 bases, J shed 6 bases, and the junction held 14 bases outside the gene matches. Germline V gene data show CDR1 as SGDLS and CDR2 as YYNGEE. Here the CDR3 DNA reads TGTGCCAGCAGCTCCAGGGCAGGGGGCACTAACGCCGGGGAGCTGTTTTTT. This codes for CASSSRAGGTNAGELFF.

In its sample, this clone was seen once. J is TRBJ2-1 and V is TRBV4-1, with D perhaps given as TRBD1 or TRBD2 (6 bases each). V shed 0 bases and J shed 7 bases, with 13 bases lying between them. The CDR3 has 15 residues. Germline values: CDR1 MGHRA, CDR2 YSYEKL. CDR3 residues: CASSQDSGAWNEQFF. CDR3 in DNA: TGCGCCAGCAGCCAAGATTCGGGGGCCTGGAATGAGCAGTTCTTC.

The table lists this clone with a count of one. The V gene is TRBV12-3 or TRBV12-4, the J gene TRBJ2-5, with D maybe TRBD1 (6 bases). V lost 3 bases and J lost 5, with 10 bases in between. The CDR3 is 13 amino acids. CDR3 protein: CASSFVQGETQYF. The CDR3, as DNA: TGTGCCAGCAGTTTTGTCCAGGGGGAGACCCAGTACTTC.

This clone came up once. V gene TRBV24-1 combines with J gene TRBJ2-3; 8 nucleotides align to TRBD1. The CDR3 spans 12 residues. Per the germline V gene, CDR1 is KGHDR and CDR2 is SFDVKD. The trim removed 7 bases at V and 14 bases at J, leaving 10 bases unmatched. Here the CDR3 reads CATRTGVGKAYF. Here the CDR3 DNA reads TGTGCCACCAGGACAGGGGTGGGGAAGGCGTATTTT.

This clone appeared a few times. This chain links TRBV11-2 with TRBJ2-7, with 9 bases that match TRBD2. Germline CDR1 reads SGHAT; CDR2 reads FQNNGV. V gave up 5 bases and J gave up 4 bases; unmatched junction bases: 9. The CDR3 is made up of 15 amino acids. CDR3 loop: CASSRGGGVTYEQYF. The CDR3 DNA reads TGTGCCAGCAGCCGAGGCGGGGGGGTCACTTACGAGCAGTACTTC. Looking up the rest from reference TRBV11-2 and TRBJ2-7 gives the full variable domain: EAGVAQSPRYKIIEKRQSVAFWCNPISGHATLYWYQQILGQGPKLLIQFQNNGVVDDSQLPKDRFSAERLKGVDSTLKIQPAKLEDSAVYLCASSRGGGVTYEQYFGPGTRLTVT.

The gene calls are TRBV2 and TRBJ2-2; the D gene is possibly TRBD1 (5 bases). With 6 bases removed from V and 1 base from J, the gap between germline ends came to 9 bases. CDR1 and CDR2 (germline): SNHLY, FYNNEI. The CDR3 extends over 14 amino acids. The CDR3 here is CASRPGQNTGELFF. The CDR3 DNA is TGTGCCAGCAGACCTGGACAGAACACCGGGGAGCTGTTTTTT.

The V and J genes are TRBV30 and TRBJ2-3, with 8 bases aligning to TRBD2. This CDR3 has 15 residues. The V gene's germline CDR1 is GTSNPN and CDR2 SVGIG (reference sequence). V lost 0 bases to trimming and J lost 8 bases; unmatched junction nucleotides: 10. The CDR3 region has the DNA TGTGCCTGGAGTGTATCGCGGGGGGCCTATGGTACGCAGTATTTT. Protein product: CAWSVSRGAYGTQYF. Variable domain in full (rest from reference TRBV30 and TRBJ2-3): SQTIHQWPATLVQPVGSPLSLECTVEGTSNPNLYWYRQAAGRGLQLLFYSVGIGQISSEVPQNLSASRPQDRQFILSSKKLLLSDSGFYLCAWSVSRGAYGTQYFGPGTRLTVL.

This chain links TRBV7-3 with TRBJ2-5, with a tentative D call TRBD1 (6 bases). Trimming cost V 2 bases and J 3 bases, with 16 bases left between them. Germline V gene sequence: CDR1 SGHTA, CDR2 FQGTGA. This CDR3 is built from 16 residues. CDR3 amino acids: CASSLLGAGLEETQYF. In DNA, the CDR3 is TGTGCCAGCAGCTTACTGGGGGCAGGACTGGAAGAGACCCAGTACTTC.

V usage is TRBV6-5 and J usage is TRBJ1-4; a possible D gene is TRBD1 (5 bases). The CDR3 length is 14 residues. The germline V gene has CDR1 MNHEY and CDR2 SVGAGI. Trimming left V 6 bases short and J 8 bases short, with 16 bases between. The DNA of the CDR3 is TGTGCCAGCAGCACGCAGGGCATAGGGGAAAAACTGTTTTTT. This sequence encodes CASSTQGIGEKLFF.

The chain recombines TRBV27 with TRBJ1-1; the D is unclear. CDR1 and CDR2 (germline): MNHEY, SMNVEV (reference sequence). Deletions cut 8 bases from V and 2 bases from J, with 12 bases between. CDR3 length: 13 amino acids. CDR3 nucleotide sequence: TGTGCCAGCCGCCATAATTTTAACACTGAAGCTTTCTTT. Protein product: CASRHNFNTEAFF.

The chain carries TRBV19 and TRBJ1-2; D unresolved. The germline CDR1 and CDR2 sequences are LNHDA and SQIVND (reference sequence). This CDR3 region has 11 residues. Trimming removed 9 bases from V and 8 bases from J, with 13 bases in between. The CDR3 bases are TGTGCCAGGGACGGATCGTGGGGCTACACCTTC. Amino acid sequence: CARDGSWGYTF.

The CDR3 sequence: CASTTSGGGNQPQHF. The CDR3 DNA is TGTGCCAGCACGACTTCAGGGGGTGGCAATCAGCCCCAGCATTTT. The chain links TRBV19 to TRBJ1-5; TRBD1 matches 7 bases. V was pared by 9 bases and J by 2 bases, with 10 bases of the junction left unmatched. Germline values: CDR1 LNHDA, CDR2 SQIVND (reference sequence). This CDR3 has 15 amino acids.

The chain employs TRBV6-5 and TRBJ2-7; D might be TRBD2 (5 bases). Germline assignment: CDR1 MNHEY and CDR2 SVGAGI. This CDR3 is 13 amino acids long. Trimming removed 6 bases at V and 6 bases at J, with 15 bases between. The CDR3 sequence is CASSYRVGGEQYF. CDR3 DNA: TGTGCCAGCAGCTATCGAGTAGGAGGCGAGCAGTACTTC.

This chain joins TRBV4-1 and TRBJ1-1, with D possibly TRBD1 on 5 matching bases. The CDR3 extends over 16 amino acids. The V gene lost 0 bases and the J gene lost 11 bases, with 22 bases spanning the gap. The V gene's germline CDR1 is MGHRA and CDR2 YSYEKL. The CDR3: CASSQDGTGGSSNAFF. The CDR3 bases are TGCGCCAGCAGCCAAGACGGCACAGGCGGCTCATCGAACGCTTTCTTT.

This rearrangement joins TRBV27 to TRBJ2-7; 8 bases agree with TRBD1. The V gene end was trimmed by 5 bases and the J gene end by 4 bases; junction bases not matched to a gene: 10. Germline loops: CDR1 MNHEY, CDR2 SMNVEV (reference sequence). CDR3 length: 15 amino acids. The CDR3 DNA reads as TGTGCCAGCAGTCTCCTAGGACAGGGTCTATACGAGCAGTACTTC. It translates to CASSLLGQGLYEQYF.

V is TRBV7-9 and J is TRBJ2-7; possible D gene TRBD2, 5 bases. The length of the CDR3 is 14 residues. Germline V lookup: CDR1 SEHNR, CDR2 FQNEAQ (reference sequence). Trimming took 4 bases from V and 0 from J, leaving 10 bases between them. CDR3 in amino acids: CASSWAGDSYEQYF. The CDR3 DNA reads as TGTGCCAGCAGCTGGGCCGGGGACTCCTACGAGCAGTACTTC.

V is TRBV19 and J is TRBJ1-3; no definite D call. The length of the CDR3 is 14 residues. The V and J ends lost 8 bases and 0 bases respectively, with 11 bases between them. CDR1 is LNHDA, CDR2 SQIVND, per germline (reference sequence). The CDR3 nucleotides read TGTGCCAGTGCGGTCAGCCGCTCTGGAAACACCATATATTTT. Translation: CASAVSRSGNTIYF.

The chain carries TRBV28 and TRBJ2-7; D might be TRBD2 (7 bases). Germline V CDR1 and CDR2: MDHEN, SYDVKM. This CDR3 is built from 17 residues. V gave up 3 bases and J gave up 6 bases, with 24 bases separating them. The CDR3 DNA is TGTGCCAGCAGTTTGCCGATGGCGGGGGCTCGATCCCTCGAGCAGTACTTC. It specifies CASSLPMAGARSLEQYF.

This clone was observed once. The genes are TRBV6-5 and TRBJ2-6; the D is unclear. The germline CDR1 and CDR2 sequences are MNHEY and SVGAGI. This CDR3 is 14 amino acids long. Trimming shortened V by 2 bases and J by 2 bases, and 4 bases separated the two germline ends. DNA of the CDR3: TGTGCCAGCAGTTACGGGGCTGGGGCCAACGTCCTGACTTTC. It encodes CASSYGAGANVLTF.

The chain recombines TRBV29-1 with TRBJ2-1; 9 bases map to TRBD2. CDR3 length equals 14 residues. V shed 3 bases, J shed 3 bases, and the junction held 3 bases outside the gene matches. Germline V gives CDR1 SQVTM, CDR2 ANQGSEA. The DNA for the CDR3 is TGCAGCGTTGATCCTAGCGGGGTCTACAATGAGCAGTTCTTC. It specifies CSVDPSGVYNEQFF.

This clone was counted a single time. The CDR3 spells CSVDKGGSSTDTQYF. CDR3 coding DNA: TGCAGCGTTGATAAGGGGGGGTCTAGCACAGATACGCAGTATTTT. V and J are TRBV29-1 and TRBJ2-3, with D possibly TRBD2 on 7 matching bases. The germline CDR1 and CDR2 sequences are SQVTM and ANQGSEA. V was clipped by 3 bases and J by 0 bases, with 13 bases between them. CDR3 length: 15 amino acids.

The chain links TRBV5-4 to TRBJ2-2; TRBD1 is a possible D gene (6 bases). Per germline, CDR1 SGHNT and CDR2 YYREEE (reference sequence). This CDR3 comprises 16 residues. V was pared by 4 bases and J by 0 bases, with 13 bases between. The CDR3 region is CASSPGQQSNTGELFF. CDR3 coding DNA: TGTGCCAGCAGCCCCGGACAGCAATCGAACACCGGGGAGCTGTTTTTT.

This clone was counted only a few times. Other DNA sequences of this sample code for an identical CDR3. The chain uses TRBV19 and TRBJ1-5, with 7 bases identical to TRBD1. The J segment lost 2 bases and the V segment lost 5 bases, leaving 3 bases of the junction unmatched. The CDR3 loop spans 14 amino acids. Germline CDR1 LNHDA, CDR2 SQIVND (reference sequence). The CDR3 protein is CASSPGTGNQPQHF. The CDR3, as DNA: TGTGCCAGTAGTCCTGGGACAGGCAATCAGCCCCAGCATTTT.

The J gene is TRBJ2-7, the V gene TRBV27; D is ambiguous. Germline CDR1 MNHEY, CDR2 SMNVEV (reference sequence). This CDR3 is 14 amino acids long. V lost 1 base, J lost 0 bases, and 7 bases lay in between. The CDR3 DNA reads as TGTGCCAGCAGTTTATTCCAGAGCTCCTACGAGCAGTACTTC. Protein: CASSLFQSSYEQYF.

The genes are TRBV6-2 or TRBV6-3 and TRBJ2-7; a weak D match, TRBD2 (6 bases). Germline V gives CDR1 MNHEY, CDR2 SVGEGT. The CDR3 has 13 residues. V was clipped by 2 bases and J by 5 bases, with 10 bases between them. The CDR3 DNA is TGTGCCAGCAGTTACGGAGGGCCCAACGAGCAGTACTTC. This sequence encodes CASSYGGPNEQYF.

The J gene is TRBJ1-1, the V gene TRBV12-3 or TRBV12-4, with TRBD1 matching over 8 bases. Trimming cost V 4 bases and J 4 bases; bases outside gene matches: 2. The CDR3 runs to 13 residues. CDR3 sequence reads: CASSSTGGTEAFF. The CDR3 region has the DNA TGTGCCAGCAGTTCTACAGGGGGCACTGAAGCTTTCTTT.